A single sample is the source of the 13 T cell receptor beta chains below, sequenced in a study of T cell responses to AZD1222 COVID-19 vaccine. The method was immunoSEQ multiplex PCR; TCRdb's version includes in-frame clones alone and lacks a portion of them. The repertoire holds some 150,000 clones, with around nine tenths as singletons. This specimen was peripheral blood, taken on day 0 of AZD1222 vaccination. The source is an adult in good health.

The V and J genes are TRBV6-5 and TRBJ1-3; 7 bases agree with TRBD1. V trimming: 2 bases; J trimming: 4 bases; junction bases outside the gene matches: 2. CDR1 and CDR2 (germline): MNHEY, SVGAGI. The CDR3 has 14 amino acids. This CDR3 reads CASSYQGVGNTIYF. The CDR3 DNA follows: TGTGCCAGCAGTTACCAGGGGGTCGGAAACACCATATATTTT.

CDR3 residues: CASSLFGVRSPLHF. CDR3 DNA: TGTGCCAGCAGCTTGTTTGGGGTGCGTTCACCCCTCCACTTT. J is TRBJ1-6 and V is TRBV5-6; no clear D gene. Germline assignment: CDR1 SGHDT and CDR2 YYEEEE. This CDR3 spans 14 amino acids. The ends were cut back, 1 base at V and 9 bases at J, with 11 bases in the middle.

This chain uses TRBV10-3 with TRBJ2-3, with D tentatively TRBD1 (6 bases). Germline V CDR1 and CDR2: ENHRY, SYGVKD. This CDR3 region has 12 residues. Trimming removed 10 bases from V and 5 bases from J, with 13 bases in between. The CDR3 loop is CANAQGKDTQYF. The CDR3 coding sequence is TGTGCCAATGCACAGGGAAAAGATACGCAGTATTTT.

DNA for the CDR3: TGTGCCAGCAGCTTCGGGCAGGGCTACAACAATGAGCAGTTCTTC. The encoded protein is CASSFGQGYNNEQFF. The chain uses TRBV5-6 and TRBJ2-1, with D perhaps matching TRBD1 (5 bases). V gave up 2 bases and J gave up 5 bases, with 14 bases separating them. The CDR3 contains 15 residues. Looked up from germline, CDR1 is SGHDT and CDR2 is YYEEEE.

The chain links TRBV7-2 to TRBJ1-2; D gene uncertain. CDR1 SGHTA and CDR2 FQGNSA come from the germline V gene. V was cut by 4 bases and J by 8 bases, with 17 bases left in between. This CDR3 contains 14 residues. The CDR3 reads CASSYDTPPGGYTF. CDR3 sequence (DNA): TGTGCCAGCAGCTACGATACCCCGCCGGGGGGCTACACCTTC.

The chain recombines TRBV27 with TRBJ2-1, with 12 bases fitting TRBD1. The CDR3 spans 15 residues. V dropped 3 bases and J dropped 11; count of bases not matched to a gene: 8. Germline V CDR1 and CDR2: MNHEY, SMNVEV (reference sequence). The CDR3 region is CASSFGTGGGEKQFF. CDR3 coding DNA: TGTGCCAGCAGTTTCGGGACAGGGGGCGGAGAGAAGCAGTTCTTC.

The genes are TRBV7-9 and TRBJ2-7, with 11 bases that match TRBD1. V trimming: 5 bases; J trimming: 5 bases; junction bases outside the gene matches: 11. This CDR3 region has 16 residues. Germline CDR1 and CDR2: SEHNR and FQNEAQ (reference sequence). CDR3 residues: CASSLGLRTGGHEQYF. CDR3 DNA sequence: TGTGCCAGCAGCCTAGGGTTGCGGACAGGGGGCCACGAGCAGTACTTC.

This clone has just one count. The chain has TRBV28 and TRBJ2-3; D could derive from TRBD1 or TRBD2 (5 bases each). The CDR3 length is 16 residues. With 3 bases removed from V and 4 bases from J, the gap between germline ends came to 17 bases. CDR1 is MDHEN and CDR2 is SYDVKM in the germline V gene. CDR3 in DNA: TGTGCCAGCAGTTTGGGACCCCTTGGTGTGTCAGATACGCAGTATTTT. Residues: CASSLGPLGVSDTQYF. Supplemented by reference TRBV28 and TRBJ2-3, the full variable domain reads DVKVTQSSRYLVKRTGEKVFLECVQDMDHENMFWYRQDPGLGLRLIYFSYDVKMKEKGDIPEGYSVSREKKERFSLILESASTNQTSMYLCASSLGPLGVSDTQYFGPGTRLTVL.

The J gene is TRBJ2-7, the V gene TRBV2; D unclear. From germline, CDR1 is SNHLY and CDR2 FYNNEI. V lost 1 base, J lost 11 bases, and 15 bases lay in between. CDR3 length: 13 amino acids. CDR3 in DNA: TGTGCCAGCAGTGAAGGGCCGACTGTACGGGAGTACTTC. Its protein product is CASSEGPTVREYF.

This chain joins TRBV7-8 and TRBJ2-3; D perhaps matches TRBD1 (6 bases). Germline V gene lookup returns CDR1 SGHVS and CDR2 FQNEAQ. The CDR3 consists of 13 residues. The V gene lost 10 bases and the J gene lost 0 bases, with 11 bases spanning the gap. The CDR3 here is CATTRGSTDTQYF. DNA of the CDR3: TGTGCCACCACGAGGGGGAGCACAGATACGCAGTATTTT.

This rearrangement joins TRBV4-3 to TRBJ2-1, with 8 bases lining up with TRBD1. The germline gives CDR1 LGHNA, CDR2 YSLEER. CDR3 size: 14 residues. The V segment lost 2 bases and the J segment 7 bases; nucleotides outside the gene matches: 4. The CDR3 loop is CASSQWDRLNEQFF. CDR3 nucleotide sequence: TGCGCCAGCAGCCAATGGGACAGGTTAAATGAGCAGTTCTTC.

V and J are TRBV29-1 and TRBJ1-1; possible D gene TRBD1, 5 bases. CDR1 is SQVTM and CDR2 is ANQGSEA in the germline V gene. Trimming stripped 3 bases from V and 3 bases from J, with 11 bases between. CDR3 length: 13 residues. CDR3 DNA sequence: TGCAGCGTTGATGGGGGATTGGACACTGAAGCTTTCTTT. It codes for CSVDGGLDTEAFF. The variable domain in full, with the rest retrieved from reference TRBV29-1 and TRBJ1-1, is SAVISQKPSRDICQRGTSLTIQCQVDSQVTMMFWYRQQPGQSLTLIATANQGSEATYESGFVIDKFPISRPNLTFSTLTVSNMSPEDSSIYLCSVDGGLDTEAFFGQGTRLTVV.

The chain recombines TRBV28 with TRBJ2-5; 7 bases match TRBD1. The CDR3 is made up of 15 amino acids. Germline values: CDR1 MDHEN, CDR2 SYDVKM. Trimming at V came to 4 bases and at J to 2 bases, leaving 7 bases not matched to a gene. This CDR3 reads CASSSPGTVQETQYF. CDR3 nucleotide sequence: TGTGCCAGCAGTTCCCCCGGGACAGTACAAGAGACCCAGTACTTC.